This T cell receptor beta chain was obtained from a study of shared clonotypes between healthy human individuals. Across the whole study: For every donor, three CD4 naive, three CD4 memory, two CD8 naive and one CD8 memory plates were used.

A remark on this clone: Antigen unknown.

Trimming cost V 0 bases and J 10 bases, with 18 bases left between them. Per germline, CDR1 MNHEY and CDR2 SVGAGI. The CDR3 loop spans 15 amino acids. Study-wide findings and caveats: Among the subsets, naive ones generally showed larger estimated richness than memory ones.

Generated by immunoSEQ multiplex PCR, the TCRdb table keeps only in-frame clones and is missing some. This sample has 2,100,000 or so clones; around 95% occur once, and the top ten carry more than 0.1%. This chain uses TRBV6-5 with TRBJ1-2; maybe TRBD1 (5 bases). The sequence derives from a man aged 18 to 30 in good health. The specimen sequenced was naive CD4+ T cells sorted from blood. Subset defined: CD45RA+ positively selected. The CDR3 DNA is TGTGCCAGCAGTTACTCGTTTTGGGGGAAGGTTGACTACACCTTC. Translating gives CASSYSFWGKVDYTF.